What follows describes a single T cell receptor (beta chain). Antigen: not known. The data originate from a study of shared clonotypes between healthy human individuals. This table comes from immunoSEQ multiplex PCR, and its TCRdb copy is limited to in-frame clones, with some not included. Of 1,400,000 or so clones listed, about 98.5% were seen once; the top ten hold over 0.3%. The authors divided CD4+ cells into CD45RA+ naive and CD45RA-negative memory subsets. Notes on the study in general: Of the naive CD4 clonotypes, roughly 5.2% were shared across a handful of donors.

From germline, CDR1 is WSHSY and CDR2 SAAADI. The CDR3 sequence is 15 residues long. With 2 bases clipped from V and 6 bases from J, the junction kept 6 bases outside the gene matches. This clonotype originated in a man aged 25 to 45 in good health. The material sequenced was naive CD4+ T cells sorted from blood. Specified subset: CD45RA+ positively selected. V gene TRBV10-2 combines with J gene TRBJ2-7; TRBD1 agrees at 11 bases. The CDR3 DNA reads TGCGCCAGCAGTGAGCCGGACAGGGGGCCGCGCGAGCAGTACTTC. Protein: CASSEPDRGPREQYF.